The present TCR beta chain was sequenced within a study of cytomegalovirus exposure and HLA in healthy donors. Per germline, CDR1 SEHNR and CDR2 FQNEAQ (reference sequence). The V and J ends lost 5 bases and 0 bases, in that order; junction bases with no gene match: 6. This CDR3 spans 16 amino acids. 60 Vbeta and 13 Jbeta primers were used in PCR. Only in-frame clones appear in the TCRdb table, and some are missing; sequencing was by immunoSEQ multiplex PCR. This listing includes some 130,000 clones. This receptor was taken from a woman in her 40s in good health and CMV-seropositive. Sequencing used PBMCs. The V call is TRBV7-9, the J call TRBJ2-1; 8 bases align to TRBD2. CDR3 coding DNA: TGTGCCAGCAGCGCTGACGGGACTAGCTCCTACAATGAGCAGTTCTTC. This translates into CASSADGTSSYNEQFF.